These T cell receptor beta chains were read from a single sample in a study of cytomegalovirus exposure and HLA in healthy donors. Clones were sequenced by immunoSEQ multiplex PCR, and TCRdb holds only the in-frame ones, with some missing. The sample includes approximately 71,000 clones, approximately 75% seen only once; the top ten take roughly 12%. The sequenced sample was PBMCs. These receptors came from a woman aged 40 to 50 in good health and CMV-seropositive. Both conserved end residues are part of each CDR3. D genes are given only for firm matches. Rows may omit the clone size; those that give it use once, few, many or a size class.

TGTGCCAGCAGCTTAGGAGACAGCCTCTATGGCTACACCTTC,CASSLGDSLYGYTF,-,TRBJ1-2,TRBV7-2,14,few
TGTGCCAGCAGTTCGCCGGGACAGGGTTTCGAAAAACTGTTTTTT,CASSSPGQGFEKLFF,TRBD1,TRBJ1-4,TRBV28,15,-
TGTGCCTCAAGGGGGACTAGCGGGGTTCTGAGCACCGGGGAGCTGTTTTTT,CASRGTSGVLSTGELFF,TRBD2,TRBJ2-2,TRBV19,17,-
TGTGCCAGCAGCCGCCTCGCGGGAGGCCAAGAGACCCAGTACTTC,CASSRLAGGQETQYF,TRBD2,TRBJ2-5,TRBV7-7,15,few
TGTGCCAGCAGCTTACAAGCGGGGGGACAGACAGATACGCAGTATTTT,CASSLQAGGQTDTQYF,TRBD2,TRBJ2-3,TRBV7-6,16,-
TGCGCCAGCAGCTTGGCAGCTAACTATGGCTACACCTTC,CASSLAANYGYTF,-,TRBJ1-2,TRBV5-1,13,-
TGCGCCAGCAGCTGGGAGCGGGGGGCATACCAAGAGACCCAGTACTTC,CASSWERGAYQETQYF,TRBD2,TRBJ2-5,TRBV5-1,16,-
TGTGCCTGGAGTGTGTCACAGACCCTTGGCGGGGAGCTGTTTTTT,CAWSVSQTLGGELFF,-,TRBJ2-2,TRBV30,15,once
TGTGCCAGCAGCTTAGGGACACCTTACGAGCAGTACTTC,CASSLGTPYEQYF,-,TRBJ2-7,TRBV7-6,13,-
TGTGCTAGTGGCCTTGGACAGCAAGAGACCCAGTACTTC,CASGLGQQETQYF,-,TRBJ2-5,TRBV12-5,13,-
TGTGCCAGCAGCTCTTCTTCGAACGGGAAAGCTTTCTTT,CASSSSSNGKAFF,-,TRBJ1-1,TRBV7-8,13,-